Each of the 20 T cell receptor beta chains below was sequenced from the same sample in a study of blood T cell repertoires in COVID-19. The method was immunoSEQ multiplex PCR; TCRdb's version includes in-frame clones alone and lacks a portion of them. The sample contains 15,000 to 20,000 clones, roughly 85% of which appear only once. What was sequenced was peripheral blood. The source is a man older than 75 with acute or convalescent COVID-19.

In its sample, this clone was seen once. The V and J genes are TRBV20-1 and TRBJ2-3; 8 bases agree with TRBD2. CDR3 size: 15 residues. With V trimmed by 3 bases and J by 4 bases, 9 bases remained unmatched. CDR1 and CDR2 (germline): DFQATT, SNEGSKA (reference sequence). CDR3 in DNA: TGCAGTGCTAGTCCCGGGACTAGTAAGGCAGATACGCAGTATTTT. Protein: CSASPGTSKADTQYF.

The chain carries TRBV5-4 and TRBJ2-4, with TRBD1 matching 7 bases. This CDR3 comprises 14 residues. J gave up 5 bases and V 4 bases, and 6 bases lay outside the gene matches. CDR1 SGHNT and CDR2 YYREEE come from the germline V gene (reference sequence). The CDR3 DNA is TGTGCCAGCAGCGATGACAGGGAACAAAACATTCAGTACTTC. Translation gives CASSDDREQNIQYF.

The rearrangement links TRBV19 to TRBJ1-5; 8 bases line up with TRBD1. V trimming: 5 bases; J trimming: 3 bases; junction bases outside the gene matches: 9. This CDR3 region has 16 residues. Germline values: CDR1 LNHDA, CDR2 SQIVND (reference sequence). Here the CDR3 reads CASSPRGQVLNQPQHF. The CDR3 DNA is TGTGCCAGTAGTCCCCGGGGACAGGTACTCAATCAGCCCCAGCATTTT.

This sequence joins TRBV7-8 and TRBJ1-3; tentative D call: TRBD1 (6 bases). Trimming took 3 bases from V and 0 from J, leaving 12 bases between them. CDR1 is SGHVS and CDR2 is FQNEAQ in the germline V gene. The CDR3 totals 16 residues. Here the CDR3 DNA reads TGTGCCAGCAGCTTGGCAGGGGCTACCTCTGGAAACACCATATATTTT. Translating it yields CASSLAGATSGNTIYF.

The rearrangement uses TRBV19 and TRBJ2-7; TRBD1 matches at 7 bases. CDR1 and CDR2 (germline): LNHDA, SQIVND (reference sequence). Trimming removed 1 base from V and 3 bases from J; junction bases left unmatched: 6. The CDR3 is 15 amino acids. The CDR3 DNA reads TGTGCCAGTAGTATAGGGTTGGGACAGAACTACGAGCAGTACTTC. Translating gives CASSIGLGQNYEQYF.

The chain couples TRBV18 to TRBJ1-2; tentative D call: TRBD1 (6 bases). V was trimmed by 3 bases and J by 4 bases, leaving 9 bases between them. The CDR3 spans 13 residues. In germline, CDR1 is KGHSH, CDR2 LQKENI. In nucleotides, the CDR3 is TGTGCCAGCTCACCGGACAGTGGCTATGGCTACACCTTC. Its translation: CASSPDSGYGYTF.

The chain recombines TRBV6-5 with TRBJ2-3, with D possibly being TRBD1 (6 bases). V lost 6 bases and J lost 6, with 16 bases in between. The CDR3 is 14 amino acids. Germline V gene sequence: CDR1 MNHEY, CDR2 SVGAGI. The CDR3 protein is CASRAGTWMDTQYF. CDR3 DNA: TGTGCCAGCAGGGCCGGGACATGGATGGATACGCAGTATTTT.

The J gene is TRBJ1-2, the V gene TRBV27; D not resolved. Trimming took 3 bases from V and 0 from J, leaving 5 bases between them. The CDR3 sequence is 13 residues long. Germline CDR1 is MNHEY and CDR2 is SMNVEV (reference sequence). The CDR3 DNA follows: TGTGCCAGCAGTTTCCGGGCTAACTATGGCTACACCTTC. Translated: CASSFRANYGYTF.

V and J are TRBV11-3 and TRBJ1-6; D is unclear. V was trimmed by 2 bases and J by 8 bases, leaving 10 bases between them. The V gene's germline CDR1 is SGHNT and CDR2 YENEEA. CDR3 size: 14 residues. CDR3 nucleotide sequence: TGTGCCAGCAGCTTACGGCGGGCAGATTCACCCCTCCACTTT. Protein product: CASSLRRADSPLHF.

The chain recombines TRBV5-4 with TRBJ2-5, with 8 bases that match TRBD2. Germline V gives CDR1 SGHNT, CDR2 YYREEE (reference sequence). After removal of 3 bases from V and 4 bases from J, the junction contained 8 bases not matched to a gene. This CDR3 region has 15 residues. The CDR3 sequence: CASSSGGGIRETQYF. CDR3 sequence (DNA): TGTGCCAGCAGCTCGGGCGGGGGGATCAGAGAGACCCAGTACTTC.

The rearrangement uses TRBV21-1 and TRBJ2-7; the D call in the table, TRBD2, was not verified against the DNA. TRBV21-1 is marked as a pseudogene. The CDR3 runs to 12 residues. In nucleotides, the CDR3 is TGTGCCAGCAGCAAAGAACCGGACGAGCAGTACTTC. This translates into CASSKEPDEQYF.

The V and J genes are TRBV6-1 and TRBJ1-5, with D maybe TRBD1 (5 bases). Deletions cut 1 base from V and 2 bases from J, with 9 bases between. The CDR3 runs to 15 residues. From germline, CDR1 is MNHNS and CDR2 SASEGT. The CDR3 DNA follows: TGTGCCAGCAGTGAAGGGGGCAGCGGCAATCAGCCCCAGCATTTT. It is translated as CASSEGGSGNQPQHF.

The chain links TRBV30 to TRBJ2-3; 8 nucleotides match TRBD2. The CDR3 length is 15 residues. The junction had 10 bases not matched to a gene; V was cut back by 3 bases and J by 5 bases. Germline CDR1 reads GTSNPN; CDR2 reads SVGIG (reference sequence). The CDR3 sequence: CAWRGVAGPRDTQYF. The CDR3 region has the DNA TGTGCCTGGAGGGGAGTAGCGGGGCCCCGAGATACGCAGTATTTT.

This clone is a singleton in its sample. The chain has TRBV7-2 and TRBJ2-1, with 8 bases aligning to TRBD2. From germline, CDR1 is SGHTA and CDR2 FQGNSA. The junction had 3 bases not matched to a gene; V was cut back by 5 bases and J by 0 bases. There are 15 residues in the CDR3. The DNA for the CDR3 is TGTGCCAGCAGCCGTAGCGGGACCTCCTACAATGAGCAGTTCTTC. Translating gives CASSRSGTSYNEQFF.

The V and J genes are TRBV9 and TRBJ2-7; 7 bases agree with TRBD1. CDR1 and CDR2 from the germline V gene are SGDLS and YYNGEE. The CDR3 loop spans 15 amino acids. V was clipped by 3 bases and J by 5 bases; unmatched bases: 11. The chain's CDR3 is CASSAQGVSIHEQYF. Here the CDR3 DNA reads TGTGCCAGCAGCGCCCAGGGGGTATCCATCCACGAGCAGTACTTC.

The chain uses TRBV7-8 and TRBJ1-4; perhaps TRBD1 as D (5 bases). The V end lost 3 bases, the J end lost 7 bases, and 15 bases lay between the germline ends. The CDR3 runs to 15 residues. Germline V lookup: CDR1 SGHVS, CDR2 FQNEAQ. The CDR3 region is CASSFRGGVGEKLFF. The CDR3 DNA follows: TGTGCCAGCAGCTTTAGGGGTGGGGTTGGTGAAAAACTGTTTTTT.

The chain joins TRBV11-1 to TRBJ2-7; D ambiguous. The length of the CDR3 is 15 residues. Germline-derived CDR1 and CDR2 are SGHAT and FQDESV (reference sequence). Between the trimmed V and J ends, which lost 4 bases and 6 bases, there was a span of 19 bases. CDR3: CASSSTGSHSAEQYF. The CDR3 DNA reads as TGTGCCAGCAGCTCCACCGGGTCCCATTCCGCCGAGCAGTACTTC.

The chain couples TRBV15 to TRBJ2-1, with 13 positions matching TRBD2. The junction had 7 bases not matched to a gene; V was cut back by 5 bases and J by 3 bases. Per the germline V gene, CDR1 is LNHNV and CDR2 is YYDKDF (reference sequence). The CDR3 consists of 17 residues. The CDR3 spells CATSSRLAGGNYNEQFF. The DNA of the CDR3 is TGTGCCACCAGCTCACGACTAGCGGGGGGCAACTACAATGAGCAGTTCTTC. Variable domain in full (rest from reference TRBV15 and TRBJ2-1): DAMVIQNPRYQVTQFGKPVTLSCSQTLNHNVMYWYQQKSSQAPKLLFHYYDKDFNNEADTPDNFQSRRPNTSFCFLDIRSPGLGDTAMYLCATSSRLAGGNYNEQFFGPGTRLTVL.

The chain couples TRBV27 to TRBJ2-6, with 9 bases fitting TRBD2. Per the germline V gene, CDR1 is MNHEY and CDR2 is SMNVEV (reference sequence). This CDR3 region has 19 residues. Trimming cost V 6 bases and J 0 bases; bases outside gene matches: 12. CDR3 loop: CASRSRGGAEYSGANVLTF. The CDR3 DNA follows: TGTGCCAGCAGATCGCGGGGGGGCGCAGAGTACTCTGGGGCCAACGTCCTGACTTTC.

The J gene is TRBJ1-6, the V gene TRBV4-1; D gene ambiguous. V gave up 3 bases and J gave up 9 bases, with 21 bases separating them. The CDR3 contains 17 residues. Germline values: CDR1 MGHRA, CDR2 YSYEKL. The CDR3 region is CASSHPYGIFTGSPLHF. The CDR3 DNA is TGCGCCAGCAGCCATCCATACGGCATATTCACGGGTTCACCCCTCCACTTT.